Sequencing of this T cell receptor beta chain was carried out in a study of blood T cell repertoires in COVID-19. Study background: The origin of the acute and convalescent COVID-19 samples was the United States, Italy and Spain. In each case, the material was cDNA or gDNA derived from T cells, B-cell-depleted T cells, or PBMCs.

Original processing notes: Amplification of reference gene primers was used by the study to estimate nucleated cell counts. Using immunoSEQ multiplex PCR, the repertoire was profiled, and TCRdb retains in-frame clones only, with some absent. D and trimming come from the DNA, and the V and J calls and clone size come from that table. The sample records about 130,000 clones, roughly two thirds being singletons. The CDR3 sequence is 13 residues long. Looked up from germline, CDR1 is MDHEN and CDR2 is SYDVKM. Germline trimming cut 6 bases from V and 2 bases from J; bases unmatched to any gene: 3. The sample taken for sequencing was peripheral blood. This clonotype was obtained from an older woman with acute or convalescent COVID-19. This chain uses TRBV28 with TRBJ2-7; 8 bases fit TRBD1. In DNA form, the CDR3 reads TGTGCCAGCAGCGGGACAGGAACCTACGAGCAGTACTTC. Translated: CASSGTGTYEQYF.